This TCR beta chain stems from a study of lymphopenia after photon versus proton radiotherapy. Study conclusions and caveats: Relative stability marked proton patients; photon patients lost diversity and naive cells. Larger post-nadir TCR diversity loss correlated inversely with survival in deceased patients.

The germline CDR1 and CDR2 sequences are SGHRS and YFSETQ. Trimming cost V 4 bases and J 1 base; bases outside gene matches: 10. This CDR3 spans 16 amino acids. As to this clone: The antigen is unknown.

TCRdb's table, derived via immunoSEQ multiplex PCR, lists solely in-frame clones and lacks some. The data hold roughly 18,000 clones, with about 85% observed a single time. The rearrangement links TRBV5-1 to TRBJ1-2, with 7 positions matching TRBD1. This receptor was identified in a man between 65 and 85 years old with pancreatic cancer. Sample: peripheral blood, taken from a patient treated with proton-based radiotherapy. CDR3 sequence: CASSLSGTESNYGYTF. The CDR3 bases are TGCGCCAGCAGCCTATCAGGGACAGAGAGTAACTATGGCTACACCTTC.